Reported below is one T cell receptor beta chain. Its antigen remains unidentified. The germline V gene encodes CDR1 LNHNV and CDR2 YYDKDF (reference sequence). The CDR3 is made up of 15 amino acids. Trimming removed 7 bases from V and 2 bases from J; junction bases left unmatched: 10. Generated by immunoSEQ multiplex PCR, the TCRdb table keeps only in-frame clones and is missing some. Among tens of thousands of clones listed, about 94% were seen once. These data originate in a study of PD-1 blockade in classical Hodgkin lymphoma. Study results and limitations: Healthy donors reportedly exceeded newly diagnosed patients in baseline TCR diversity. Why repertoires differed is undefined; disease activity or prior therapy possibly contributed.

As for time point: newly diagnosed, previously untreated cHL patient sample. Newly diagnosed classical Hodgkin lymphoma PBMCs, still untreated, provided the comparison samples. The clonotype was recovered from a human donor with classical Hodgkin lymphoma. The sample taken for sequencing was peripheral blood mononuclear cells (PBMCs). The V and J genes are TRBV15 and TRBJ1-2; 7 positions agree with TRBD1. The CDR3 coding sequence is TGTGCCACCAAACAAGGGCCAGGGGGGAACTATGGCTACACCTTC. Amino acid sequence: CATKQGPGGNYGYTF.